A single sample gave rise to the 32 T cell receptor beta chains below, sequenced in a study of T cell changes during pregnancy in multiple sclerosis. Sequencing used immunoSEQ multiplex PCR; TCRdb keeps in-frame clones, though not all of them. The sample holds around 34,000 clones; 94% are singletons and the top ten take approximately 0.41%. This specimen consisted of CD4+ T cells from peripheral blood mononuclear cells, obtained in the second trimester of pregnancy. Receptors originate from a female donor with multiple sclerosis, enrolled in a pregnancy study.

The chain links TRBV6-1 to TRBJ2-7; TRBD1 aligns across 7 bases. This CDR3 spans 14 amino acids. CDR1 is MNHNS and CDR2 is SASEGT in the germline V gene. V shed 7 bases and J 4 bases; nucleotides not matched to a gene: 10. The CDR3 protein is CASMGQRLPYEQYF. The CDR3 bases are TGTGCCAGCATGGGACAGCGATTACCTTACGAGCAGTACTTC.

This rearrangement joins TRBV27 to TRBJ2-1; D possibly corresponds to TRBD2 (5 bases). This CDR3 is built from 14 residues. V was pared by 4 bases and J by 14 bases, with 21 bases between. The V gene's germline CDR1 is MNHEY and CDR2 SMNVEV (reference sequence). In nucleotides, the CDR3 is TGTGCCAGCAGTTCCCTAGGCGGGCCCAAGGGCAAGTTCTTC. Translating it yields CASSSLGGPKGKFF.

The rearrangement links TRBV2 to TRBJ1-1, with D tentatively TRBD1 (6 bases). CDR3 length equals 13 residues. Germline CDR1 reads SNHLY; CDR2 reads FYNNEI. Trimming removed 6 bases at V and 3 bases at J, with 11 bases between. CDR3 DNA: TGTGCCAGCAGCTCCGGGACACACACTGAAGCTTTCTTT. Amino acids: CASSSGTHTEAFF.

V is TRBV6-1 and J is TRBJ2-7; unclear D gene. The CDR3 has 14 residues. Germline CDR1 reads MNHNS; CDR2 reads SASEGT. The V and J ends lost 7 bases and 0 bases respectively, with 13 bases between them. The DNA for the CDR3 is TGTGCCAGCACTAAATTTTACCCCTCCTACGAGCAGTACTTC. This translates into CASTKFYPSYEQYF.

The chain is built from TRBV12-5 and TRBJ2-3; 8 nucleotides line up with TRBD2. The germline V gene has CDR1 LGHNT and CDR2 FRNRAP. V gave up 8 bases and J gave up 2 bases; unmatched junction bases: 15. This CDR3 comprises 17 residues. The CDR3 DNA follows: TGTGCTAGTACCCCCGGTGTGCGGGGGGTAGTCACAGATACGCAGTATTTT. Protein product: CASTPGVRGVVTDTQYF.

V usage is TRBV19 and J usage is TRBJ1-6; no clear D gene. CDR1 is LNHDA, CDR2 SQIVND, per germline (reference sequence). The CDR3 covers 14 residues. Deletions cut 7 bases from V and 6 bases from J, with 13 bases between. CDR3 nucleotides: TGTGCCAGTAAACGCGCGGATCTTAATTCACCCCTCCACTTT. Its translation is CASKRADLNSPLHF.

The V call is TRBV18, the J call TRBJ2-1; a weak D match, TRBD2 (7 bases). The germline V gene has CDR1 KGHSH and CDR2 LQKENI. V was cut by 3 bases and J by 8 bases, with 17 bases left in between. The CDR3 length is 15 residues. The CDR3 DNA sequence: TGTGCCAGCTCACCTGGGCGGGGGCCACAGGATGAGCAGTTCTTC. Translation: CASSPGRGPQDEQFF.

The rearrangement joins TRBV18 to TRBJ1-2, with a weak D call TRBD1 (5 bases). Germline V CDR1 and CDR2: KGHSH, LQKENI. Trimming left V 2 bases short and J 10 bases short, with 17 bases between. This CDR3 is 14 amino acids long. The CDR3 is CASSPRLQGESYTF. CDR3 nucleotides: TGTGCCAGCTCACCAAGGCTTCAGGGTGAATCCTACACCTTC.

This clone has a single count. The chain has TRBV7-6 and TRBJ1-1, with D tentatively TRBD1 (6 bases). V shed 5 bases and J shed 4 bases, with 11 bases lying between them. This CDR3 has 13 amino acids. CDR1 is SGHVS, CDR2 FNYEAQ, per germline. The CDR3 spells CASSDRLGTEAFF. In nucleotides, the CDR3 is TGTGCCAGCAGCGACAGGTTGGGCACTGAAGCTTTCTTT.

The V gene is TRBV7-2, the J gene TRBJ2-5, with 15 nucleotides matching TRBD2. The CDR3 is 17 residues long. The V and J ends lost 1 base and 5 bases, in that order; junction bases with no gene match: 5. Germline values: CDR1 SGHTA, CDR2 FQGNSA. The CDR3 DNA is TGTGCCAGCAGCTTAGGGGGGACTAGCGGGGGGATGGAGACCCAGTACTTC. Protein product: CASSLGGTSGGMETQYF.

This clone occurred once. This chain joins TRBV7-9 and TRBJ1-1; possible D gene TRBD1, 6 bases. V lost 7 bases and J lost 3, with 15 bases in between. Germline V lookup: CDR1 SEHNR, CDR2 FQNEAQ (reference sequence). The CDR3 has 14 amino acids. CDR3 sequence reads: CASIRGGRDTEAFF. The DNA for the CDR3 is TGTGCCAGCATCCGCGGGGGGCGCGACACTGAAGCTTTCTTT.

The gene calls are TRBV5-1 and TRBJ2-6; D unresolved. V dropped 0 bases and J dropped 0 bases, with 4 bases sitting between them. CDR1 is SGHRS, CDR2 YFSETQ, per germline. The CDR3 is 15 amino acids. In nucleotides, the CDR3 is TGCGCCAGCAGCTTGGCCTTCTCTGGGGCCAACGTCCTGACTTTC. Residues: CASSLAFSGANVLTF.

The V call is TRBV11-1, the J call TRBJ2-5, with 13 bases matching TRBD2. With V trimmed by 5 bases and J by 5 bases, 8 bases remained unmatched. This CDR3 has 16 amino acids. The V gene's germline CDR1 is SGHAT and CDR2 FQDESV (reference sequence). The CDR3 sequence is CASSHGLAGAGETQYF. DNA for the CDR3: TGTGCCAGCAGCCACGGACTAGCGGGAGCTGGGGAGACCCAGTACTTC.

This clone was found a few times. The chain employs TRBV7-3 and TRBJ1-5, with no clear D. Germline V lookup: CDR1 SGHTA, CDR2 FQGTGA. V was clipped by 5 bases and J by 3 bases, with 8 bases between them. The CDR3 contains 13 residues. CDR3 residues: CASSRAPNQPQHF. The CDR3 coding sequence is TGTGCCAGCAGCCGAGCCCCCAATCAGCCCCAGCATTTT.

The rearrangement uses TRBV7-2 and TRBJ1-5, with 9 bases matching TRBD1. The CDR3 contains 15 residues. V was pared by 5 bases and J by 3 bases, with 5 bases of the junction left unmatched. Germline V gene sequence: CDR1 SGHTA, CDR2 FQGNSA. CDR3 DNA: TGTGCCAGCAGCGGACAGGGGAGCCTCAATCAGCCCCAGCATTTT. Translation: CASSGQGSLNQPQHF.

This sequence joins TRBV2 and TRBJ1-6, with a weak D call TRBD1 (6 bases). V was clipped by 6 bases and J by 7 bases, with 10 bases between them. The CDR3 length is 13 residues. Germline V gives CDR1 SNHLY, CDR2 FYNNEI. The DNA of the CDR3 is TGTGCCAGCAGGGACAGCGAAAATTCACCCCTCCACTTT. Translation gives CASRDSENSPLHF.

The CDR3 DNA follows: TGTGCCAGCAGTTACTCAAGGGGATTCTACGAGCAGTACTTC. Amino acid sequence: CASSYSRGFYEQYF. The genes are TRBV6-5 and TRBJ2-7, with a tentative D call TRBD1 (5 bases). V was pared by 0 bases and J by 3 bases, with 9 bases between. Germline V lookup: CDR1 MNHEY, CDR2 SVGAGI. The CDR3 is 14 amino acids.

J is TRBJ2-2 and V is TRBV2; possibly TRBD2 for D (5 bases). The V gene lost 3 bases and the J gene lost 2 bases, with 13 bases spanning the gap. The CDR3 is 16 residues long. Germline values: CDR1 SNHLY, CDR2 FYNNEI. DNA for the CDR3: TGTGCCAGCAGTGATATCGCTCGGGGTAACACCGGGGAGCTGTTTTTT. Protein: CASSDIARGNTGELFF. The whole variable domain, filled in from reference TRBV2 and TRBJ2-2, reads EPEVTQTPSHQVTQMGQEVILRCVPISNHLYFYWYRQILGQKVEFLVSFYNNEISEKSEIFDDQFSVERPDGSNFTLKIRSTKLEDSAMYFCASSDIARGNTGELFFGEGSRLTVL.

The chain joins TRBV6-1 to TRBJ1-4; D is unresolved. This CDR3 is built from 14 residues. Trimming left V 8 bases short and J 0 bases short, with 10 bases between. CDR1 is MNHNS, CDR2 SASEGT, per germline. The CDR3 DNA follows: TGTGCCAGCCATAGACGGGCAACTAATGAAAAACTGTTTTTT. Its translation is CASHRRATNEKLFF.

In its sample, this clone was seen a few times. V is TRBV6-1 and J is TRBJ1-1; no clear D gene. Germline V CDR1 and CDR2: MNHNS, SASEGT. Trimming removed 7 bases from V and 1 base from J, with 13 bases in between. The CDR3 has 14 amino acids. The CDR3 sequence: CASTQMRENTEAFF. DNA of the CDR3: TGTGCCAGCACCCAGATGAGGGAGAACACTGAAGCTTTCTTT.

Notes on this clone: Relative to the germline gene, one junction end is altered; a read error may explain this. J is TRBJ2-3 and V is TRBV18; TRBD2 matches at 12 bases. The CDR3 spans 17 residues. Looked up from germline, CDR1 is KGHSH and CDR2 is LQKENI. The CDR3 bases are TGTGCCAGCTCATCACCGGGACTAGCGGGCGTCACAGATACGCAGTATTTT. Translation: CASSSPGLAGVTDTQYF.

This clone was seen only once. This chain joins TRBV10-1 and TRBJ2-1, with D perhaps matching TRBD1 (5 bases). CDR1 is WNHNN, CDR2 SYGVQD, per germline (reference sequence). There are 14 residues in the CDR3. Trimming shortened V by 4 bases and J by 6 bases, and 13 bases separated the two germline ends. The CDR3 sequence: CASSGQRWSNEQFF. DNA of the CDR3: TGCGCCAGCAGTGGACAGCGCTGGAGCAATGAGCAGTTCTTC.

A few counts support this clone. The chain combines TRBV4-1 with TRBJ2-5; D is unresolved. CDR3 length: 15 residues. The germline V gene encodes CDR1 MGHRA and CDR2 YSYEKL. V was cut by 0 bases and J by 4 bases, with 12 bases left in between. CDR3 nucleotide sequence: TGCGCCAGCAGCCAAGAAAATAACAGTCTAGAGACCCAGTACTTC. Its protein is CASSQENNSLETQYF.

J is TRBJ1-2 and V is TRBV5-6; unclear D gene. Germline lookup yields CDR1 SGHDT and CDR2 YYEEEE. The V end was cut by 1 base, the J end by 1 base, with 11 bases between. This CDR3 contains 15 residues. CDR3 amino acids: CASSLRRENNYGYTF. The CDR3 DNA sequence: TGTGCCAGCAGCTTGAGGAGGGAAAATAACTATGGCTACACCTTC.

The chain has TRBV29-1 and TRBJ2-7; 10 bases are a match to TRBD2. The ends lost 7 bases at V and 5 bases at J; junction bases unmatched: 8. Germline assignment: CDR1 SQVTM and CDR2 ANQGSEA. The CDR3 covers 13 residues. The CDR3 DNA reads as TGCAGCGCTAAAAGCGGGAGGGTGAACGAGCAGTACTTC. It translates to CSAKSGRVNEQYF.

The V gene is TRBV27, the J gene TRBJ2-4; D may be TRBD1 (8 bases). The germline V and J ends were trimmed by 5 bases and 6 bases, with 23 bases remaining between them. Germline-derived CDR1 and CDR2 are MNHEY and SMNVEV (reference sequence). The CDR3 loop spans 17 amino acids. The DNA for the CDR3 is TGTGCCAGCAGTCCCCTATTCGACAGGGGCGGGGGAAACATTCAGTACTTC. Translating it yields CASSPLFDRGGGNIQYF.

The chain recombines TRBV6-5 with TRBJ1-1, with D hard to call. This CDR3 is built from 11 residues. Germline V gene data show CDR1 as MNHEY and CDR2 as SVGAGI. Trimming cost V 8 bases and J 4 bases, with 8 bases left between them. DNA of the CDR3: TGTGCCAGCTCGATCGGCACTGAAGCTTTCTTT. This gives the protein CASSIGTEAFF.

The genes are TRBV27 and TRBJ1-5; tentative D call: TRBD1 (6 bases). This CDR3 comprises 15 residues. Trimming shortened V by 6 bases and J by 2 bases, and 14 bases separated the two germline ends. Germline V gene sequence: CDR1 MNHEY, CDR2 SMNVEV (reference sequence). This CDR3 reads CASRQGGAGNQPQHF. The CDR3 DNA sequence: TGTGCCAGCAGACAAGGGGGGGCGGGCAATCAGCCCCAGCATTTT.

The J gene is TRBJ1-2, the V gene TRBV27; D is uncertain. CDR3 length: 18 amino acids. The germline CDR1 and CDR2 sequences are MNHEY and SMNVEV (reference sequence). Between the trimmed V and J ends, which lost 4 bases and 0 bases, there was a span of 21 bases. The CDR3 DNA reads as TGTGCCAGCAGTTCCTCCCTCCTTCAGGCAGCCGCTAACTATGGCTACACCTTC. This encodes CASSSSLLQAAANYGYTF.

The chain carries TRBV29-1 and TRBJ2-1; no reliable D call. This CDR3 comprises 13 residues. Germline CDR1 SQVTM, CDR2 ANQGSEA. Deletions cut 7 bases from V and 0 bases from J, with 10 bases between. The CDR3 protein is CSALTDSYNEQFF. CDR3 nucleotides: TGCAGCGCTTTGACTGACTCCTACAATGAGCAGTTCTTC.

The chain is built from TRBV2 and TRBJ2-5; D gene unclear. Trimming took off 5 bases at V and 3 bases at J, with 7 bases between the two ends. The germline gives CDR1 SNHLY, CDR2 FYNNEI. CDR3 length equals 12 residues. The CDR3 DNA is TGTGCCAGCAGTTTCACGGAAGAGACCCAGTACTTC. It translates to CASSFTEETQYF.

The chain couples TRBV28 to TRBJ2-2; a possible D gene is TRBD2 (6 bases). CDR1 is MDHEN and CDR2 is SYDVKM in the germline V gene. The length of the CDR3 is 12 residues. The ends were cut back, 4 bases at V and 6 bases at J, with 6 bases in the middle. As DNA, the CDR3 is TGTGCCAGCAGTTCGGGAGCCGGGGAGCTGTTTTTT. This translates into CASSSGAGELFF.